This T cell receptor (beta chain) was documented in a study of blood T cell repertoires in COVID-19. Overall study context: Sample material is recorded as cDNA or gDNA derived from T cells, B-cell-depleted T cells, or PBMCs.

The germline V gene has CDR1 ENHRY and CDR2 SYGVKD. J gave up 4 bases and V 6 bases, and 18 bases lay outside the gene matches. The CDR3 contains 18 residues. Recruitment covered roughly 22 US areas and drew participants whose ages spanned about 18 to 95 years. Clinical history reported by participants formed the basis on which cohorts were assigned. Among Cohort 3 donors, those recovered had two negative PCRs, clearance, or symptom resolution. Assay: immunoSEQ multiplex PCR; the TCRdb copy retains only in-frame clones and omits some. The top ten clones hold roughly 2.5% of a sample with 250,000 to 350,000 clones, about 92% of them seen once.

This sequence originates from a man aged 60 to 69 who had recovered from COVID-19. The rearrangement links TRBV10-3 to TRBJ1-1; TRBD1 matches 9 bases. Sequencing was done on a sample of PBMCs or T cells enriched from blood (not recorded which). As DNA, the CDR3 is TGTGCCATCAGCCTTACTCCCGGGACAGGGACCCCAGGCACTGAAGCTTTCTTT. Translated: CAISLTPGTGTPGTEAFF.